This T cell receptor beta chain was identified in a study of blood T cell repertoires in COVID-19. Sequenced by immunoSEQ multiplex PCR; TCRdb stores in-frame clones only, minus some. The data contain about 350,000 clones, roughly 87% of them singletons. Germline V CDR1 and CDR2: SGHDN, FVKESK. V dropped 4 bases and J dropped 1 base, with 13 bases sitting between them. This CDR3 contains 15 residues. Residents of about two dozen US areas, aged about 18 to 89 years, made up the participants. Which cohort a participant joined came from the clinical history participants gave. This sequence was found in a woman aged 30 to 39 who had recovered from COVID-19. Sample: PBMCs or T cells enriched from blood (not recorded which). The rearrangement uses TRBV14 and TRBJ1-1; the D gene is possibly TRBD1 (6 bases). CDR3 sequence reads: CASSPAGTSNTEAFF. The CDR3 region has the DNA TGTGCCAGCAGCCCAGCCGGGACATCGAACACTGAAGCTTTCTTT.